These 21 T cell receptor beta chains were sequenced from one sample in a study of shared clonotypes between healthy human individuals. Some clones are missing from TCRdb's copy, which holds only in-frame ones; the method was immunoSEQ multiplex PCR. The table has around 1.9 million clones, 90% to 95% seen once; the top ten hold around 1.8%. As defined, naive CD8 cells were CD45RO-negative and positively selected for CCR7, with terminally differentiated effector memory CD45RA+ cells excluded. Sequenced sample: naive CD8+ T cells from PBMCs. All receptors come from a man aged 18 to 29 in good health. Some clones in this sample may be carry-over from other donors' samples.

The genes are TRBV28 and TRBJ2-1; no firm D call. This CDR3 spans 15 amino acids. With 3 bases removed from V and 0 bases from J, the gap between germline ends came to 9 bases. Germline CDR1 and CDR2: MDHEN and SYDVKM. The CDR3 here is CASSFRKSSYNEQFF. CDR3 in DNA: TGTGCCAGCAGTTTTAGAAAGTCCTCCTACAATGAGCAGTTCTTC.

This chain connects TRBV28 to TRBJ2-7; the D call may be TRBD1 or TRBD2 (5 bases each). Trimming cost V 2 bases and J 2 bases, with 10 bases left between them. Germline lookup yields CDR1 MDHEN and CDR2 SYDVKM. The CDR3 loop spans 14 amino acids. The DNA of the CDR3 is TGTGCCAGCAGTTTAATTCGGGACCCCTACGAGCAGTACTTC. Protein product: CASSLIRDPYEQYF.

This rearrangement joins TRBV7-6 to TRBJ2-3; no clear D gene. Germline V CDR1 and CDR2: SGHVS, FNYEAQ. With 1 base removed from V and 1 base from J, the gap between germline ends came to 9 bases. The CDR3 sequence is 15 residues long. CDR3 coding DNA: TGTGCCAGCAGCTTAGGGGGATCTGGCACAGATACGCAGTATTTT. Amino acid sequence: CASSLGGSGTDTQYF.

J is TRBJ2-2 and V is TRBV9; 10 bases match TRBD2. Unmatched junction bases numbered 7, after V lost 5 bases and J lost 3 bases. CDR3 length equals 16 residues. Germline CDR1 SGDLS, CDR2 YYNGEE. CDR3 residues: CASRTNLAGDTGELFF. The CDR3 bases are TGTGCCAGCAGGACAAACCTAGCGGGGGACACCGGGGAGCTGTTTTTT.

V is TRBV5-1 and J is TRBJ1-3; 8 bases are a match to TRBD1. The V segment lost 4 bases and the J segment 0 bases; nucleotides outside the gene matches: 6. This CDR3 is built from 16 residues. The V gene's germline CDR1 is SGHRS and CDR2 YFSETQ. Written as DNA, the CDR3 is TGCGCCAGCAGCACGGACAGGGCCTACTCTGGAAACACCATATATTTT. Translated: CASSTDRAYSGNTIYF.

This sequence joins TRBV6-5 and TRBJ1-5, with D unclear. Germline V lookup: CDR1 MNHEY, CDR2 SVGAGI. The CDR3 consists of 14 residues. The V end lost 6 bases, the J end lost 1 base, and 10 bases lay between the germline ends. CDR3 DNA: TGTGCCAGCAGCCAGCTGGGGAGCAATCAGCCCCAGCATTTT. Translation gives CASSQLGSNQPQHF.

Note on this clone: One end of the junction does not line up with germline, which may come from a read error. CDR3 sequence reads: CASSLSPGATEQCF. CDR3 in DNA: TGTGCCAGCAGTTTAAGTCCGGGGGCGACAGAGCAGTGCTTC. V usage is TRBV27 and J usage is TRBJ2-7, with D possibly called TRBD1 or TRBD2 (6 bases each). This CDR3 region has 14 residues. In germline, CDR1 is MNHEY, CDR2 SMNVEV (reference sequence).

This rearrangement joins TRBV7-6 to TRBJ2-7, with 11 bases identical to TRBD2. CDR3 length: 15 residues. Germline CDR1 reads SGHVS; CDR2 reads FNYEAQ. After removal of 5 bases from V and 0 bases from J, the junction contained 3 bases not matched to a gene. CDR3 residues: CASSPTSGNSYEQYF. DNA of the CDR3: TGTGCCAGCAGCCCGACTAGCGGGAACTCCTACGAGCAGTACTTC. Filled out from reference TRBV7-6 and TRBJ2-7, the complete variable domain reads GAGVSQSPRYKVTKRGQDVALRCDPISGHVSLYWYRQALGQGPEFLTYFNYEAQQDKSGLPNDRFSAERPEGSISTLTIQRTEQRDSAMYRCASSPTSGNSYEQYFGPGTRLTVT.

The chain combines TRBV29-1 with TRBJ2-7; possibly TRBD1 for D (6 bases). The CDR3 has 12 amino acids. V shed 6 bases and J shed 5 bases, with 14 bases lying between them. Germline values: CDR1 SQVTM, CDR2 ANQGSEA. This CDR3 reads CSVGDRHNEQYF. CDR3 bases: TGCAGCGTCGGTGACAGGCACAACGAGCAGTACTTC.

The rearrangement joins TRBV7-8 to TRBJ2-3; TRBD2 matches 7 bases. With 3 bases clipped from V and 6 bases from J, the junction kept 15 bases outside the gene matches. In germline, CDR1 is SGHVS, CDR2 FQNEAQ. CDR3 length equals 17 residues. The CDR3 sequence: CASSLSEAGLPGDTQYF. In DNA, the CDR3 is TGTGCCAGCAGCTTGTCAGAAGCGGGACTGCCGGGGGATACGCAGTATTTT.

This clone is a singleton in its sample. This chain joins TRBV7-9 and TRBJ1-2; D uncertain. The CDR3 runs to 11 residues. Deletions cut 2 bases from V and 8 bases from J, with 6 bases between. From germline, CDR1 is SEHNR and CDR2 FQNEAQ (reference sequence). The CDR3: CASSLQIGYTF. The CDR3 nucleotides are TGTGCCAGCAGCTTACAGATCGGCTACACCTTC.

CDR3: CAWSSIAGVGETQYF. CDR3 coding DNA: TGTGCCTGGAGTTCGATAGCGGGAGTGGGAGAGACCCAGTACTTC. This chain links TRBV30 with TRBJ2-5, with 9 positions matching TRBD2. The CDR3 is 15 residues long. The germline CDR1 and CDR2 sequences are GTSNPN and SVGIG (reference sequence). V gave up 2 bases and J gave up 4 bases; unmatched junction bases: 8.

V is TRBV4-1 and J is TRBJ1-2; 7 positions match TRBD1. The CDR3 runs to 16 residues. V shed 2 bases, J shed 2 bases, and the junction held 8 bases outside the gene matches. Germline CDR1 is MGHRA and CDR2 is YSYEKL. The CDR3 DNA is TGCGCCAGCAGCCAATCGATGACAGGGTTAAACTATGGCTACACCTTC. It is translated as CASSQSMTGLNYGYTF.

V is TRBV18 and J is TRBJ1-4; TRBD1 might be the D (5 bases). Germline assignment: CDR1 KGHSH and CDR2 LQKENI. The V and J ends lost 3 bases and 8 bases respectively, with 19 bases between them. This CDR3 region has 16 residues. CDR3 bases: TGTGCCAGCTCACCGCAAGGTACGGGACTTTTGGAAAAACTGTTTTTT. It yields the protein CASSPQGTGLLEKLFF.

This rearrangement joins TRBV13 to TRBJ1-3; D is unresolved. Germline V gene lookup returns CDR1 PRHDT and CDR2 FYEKMQ (reference sequence). V lost 3 bases, J lost 0 bases, and 9 bases lay in between. This CDR3 spans 15 amino acids. This CDR3 reads CASSFWRSSGNTIYF. CDR3 nucleotide sequence: TGTGCCAGCAGCTTCTGGAGGAGCTCTGGAAACACCATATATTTT. Filled out from reference TRBV13 and TRBJ1-3, the complete variable domain reads AAGVIQSPRHLIKEKRETATLKCYPIPRHDTVYWYQQGPGQDPQFLISFYEKMQSDKGSIPDRFSAQQFSDYHSELNMSSLELGDSALYFCASSFWRSSGNTIYFGEGSWLTVV.

Written as DNA, the CDR3 is TGCAGCGCCTGGACTAGCGGGAGCTACGAGCAGTACTTC. Its translation is CSAWTSGSYEQYF. The chain is built from TRBV29-1 and TRBJ2-7, with 13 bases matching TRBD2. CDR1 is SQVTM and CDR2 is ANQGSEA in the germline V gene. This CDR3 contains 13 residues. Losses at the gene ends were 7 bases for V and 3 bases for J; bases not matched to a gene: 3.

In its sample, this clone was seen once. The chain couples TRBV27 to TRBJ2-2; 7 nucleotides match TRBD1. This CDR3 spans 14 amino acids. From germline, CDR1 is MNHEY and CDR2 SMNVEV (reference sequence). Trimming cost V 4 bases and J 7 bases; bases outside gene matches: 6. CDR3 protein: CASSYTGVIGELFF. The CDR3 bases are TGTGCCAGCAGTTATACAGGGGTAATCGGGGAGCTGTTTTTT.

This chain uses TRBV28 with TRBJ2-1; D perhaps matches TRBD2 (5 bases). CDR1 MDHEN and CDR2 SYDVKM come from the germline V gene. This CDR3 has 15 amino acids. Trimming took 6 bases from V and 9 from J, leaving 21 bases between them. The CDR3 sequence is CASSKPRGAKGEQFF. CDR3 coding DNA: TGTGCCAGCAGCAAACCTCGGGGAGCAAAGGGTGAGCAGTTCTTC.

The chain combines TRBV7-9 with TRBJ1-6, with 8 positions matching TRBD1. The V segment lost 0 bases and the J segment 8 bases; nucleotides outside the gene matches: 6. The CDR3 has 16 residues. Germline CDR1 is SEHNR and CDR2 is FQNEAQ (reference sequence). DNA for the CDR3: TGTGCCAGCAGCTTAGCTCCGGGGACAGGTTATTCACCCCTCCACTTT. It is translated as CASSLAPGTGYSPLHF. The whole variable domain, filled in from reference TRBV7-9 and TRBJ1-6, reads DTGVSQNPRHKITKRGQNVTFRCDPISEHNRLYWYRQTLGQGPEFLTYFQNEAQLEKSRLLSDRFSAERPKGSFSTLEIQRTEQGDSAMYLCASSLAPGTGYSPLHFGNGTRLTVT.

This chain links TRBV7-8 with TRBJ1-5; tentative D call: TRBD1 (6 bases). The CDR3 sequence is 14 residues long. CDR1 and CDR2 (germline): SGHVS, FQNEAQ. V was shortened by 1 base and J by 7 bases, with 11 bases between the two germline ends. Here the CDR3 DNA reads TGTGCCAGCAGCTTAGGGGTTAGGGGGCAGCCCCAGCATTTT. The encoded protein is CASSLGVRGQPQHF. Using reference TRBV7-8 and TRBJ1-5 for the parts outside the CDR3, the full variable domain is GAGVSQSPRYKVAKRGQDVALRCDPISGHVSLFWYQQALGQGPEFLTYFQNEAQLDKSGLPSDRFFAERPEGSVSTLKIQRTQQEDSAVYLCASSLGVRGQPQHFGDGTRLSIL.

The chain couples TRBV10-3 to TRBJ2-1, with D tentatively TRBD1 (6 bases). Germline CDR1 and CDR2: ENHRY and SYGVKD. V was cut by 0 bases and J by 6 bases, with 15 bases left in between. The CDR3 covers 16 residues. The CDR3 coding sequence is TGTGCCATCAGTGAGTCGATTACGGCAGGGGTCAATGAGCAGTTCTTC. It yields the protein CAISESITAGVNEQFF.